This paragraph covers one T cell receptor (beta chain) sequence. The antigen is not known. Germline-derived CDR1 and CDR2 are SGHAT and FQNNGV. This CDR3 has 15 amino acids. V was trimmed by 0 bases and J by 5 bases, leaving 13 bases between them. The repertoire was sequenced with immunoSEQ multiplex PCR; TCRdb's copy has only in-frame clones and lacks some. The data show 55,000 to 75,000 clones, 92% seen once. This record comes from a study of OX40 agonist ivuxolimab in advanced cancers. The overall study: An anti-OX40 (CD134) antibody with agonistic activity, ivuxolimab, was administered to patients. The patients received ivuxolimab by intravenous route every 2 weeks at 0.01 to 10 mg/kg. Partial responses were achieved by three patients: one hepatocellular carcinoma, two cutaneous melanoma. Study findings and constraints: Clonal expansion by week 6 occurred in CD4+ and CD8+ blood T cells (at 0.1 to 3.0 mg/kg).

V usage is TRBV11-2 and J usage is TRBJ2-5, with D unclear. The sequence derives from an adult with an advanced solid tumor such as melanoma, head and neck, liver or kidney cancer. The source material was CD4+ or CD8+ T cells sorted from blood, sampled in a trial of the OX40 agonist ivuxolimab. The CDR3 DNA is TGTGCCAGCAGCTTAGAAATCTACTCCATGGAGACCCAGTACTTC. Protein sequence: CASSLEIYSMETQYF.